One and the same sample provided the 19 T cell receptor beta chains below, sequenced in a study of blood T cell repertoires in COVID-19. TCRdb's copy holds only in-frame clones and misses some; the assay was immunoSEQ multiplex PCR. The sample lists more than 95,000 clones, 70% to 85% occurring once. The sequencing input was peripheral blood. These TCRs come from a woman of 80 years or more with active or convalescent COVID-19.

This clone has just one count. This rearrangement joins TRBV5-1 to TRBJ1-1, with D possibly being TRBD1 (5 bases). Germline loops: CDR1 SGHRS, CDR2 YFSETQ. The CDR3 runs to 16 residues. V lost 4 bases to trimming and J lost 0 bases, with 16 bases between them. CDR3 nucleotide sequence: TGCGCCAGCAGCGAGGGAACGGGACTTCTGAACACTGAAGCTTTCTTT. Its protein is CASSEGTGLLNTEAFF.

J is TRBJ1-2 and V is TRBV5-1; 12 nucleotides match TRBD1. Unmatched junction bases numbered 9, after V lost 4 bases and J lost 2 bases. The CDR3 totals 17 residues. Per germline, CDR1 SGHRS and CDR2 YFSETQ. The CDR3 DNA is TGCGCCAGCAGCCCTAACGGGGACAGGGGGCAGAACTATGGCTACACCTTC. As protein: CASSPNGDRGQNYGYTF.

The CDR3 here is CASFRTGALETQYF. The CDR3 DNA reads TGTGCCAGCTTTCGGACAGGGGCCCTAGAGACCCAGTACTTC. The chain recombines TRBV5-6 with TRBJ2-5, with TRBD1 identical over 9 bases. Germline V gene sequence: CDR1 SGHDT, CDR2 YYEEEE. The CDR3 loop spans 14 amino acids. Trimming removed 7 bases from V and 4 bases from J; junction bases left unmatched: 8.

V and J are TRBV6-5 and TRBJ1-2; 7 positions match TRBD1. V lost 4 bases to trimming and J lost 2 bases; unmatched junction nucleotides: 7. Germline CDR1 and CDR2: MNHEY and SVGAGI. The CDR3 is made up of 15 amino acids. The CDR3 loop is CASSSVGGMNYGYTF. CDR3 in DNA: TGTGCCAGCAGTTCCGTAGGGGGCATGAACTATGGCTACACCTTC.

The chain links TRBV28 to TRBJ1-4; 8 bases are a match to TRBD1. Germline V CDR1 and CDR2: MDHEN, SYDVKM. J gave up 2 bases and V 6 bases, and 5 bases lay outside the gene matches. The CDR3 contains 15 residues. The CDR3: CASRGQGGTNEKLFF. The CDR3 nucleotides are TGTGCCAGCAGAGGACAGGGCGGGACTAATGAAAAACTGTTTTTT.

CDR3 nucleotide sequence: TGCGCCAGCAGCCAAGATAAGGACACAGAGCAGTTCTTC. Protein: CASSQDKDTEQFF. The chain joins TRBV4-3 to TRBJ2-1, with D perhaps TRBD1 (5 bases). The germline V gene encodes CDR1 LGHNA and CDR2 YSLEER. This CDR3 region has 13 residues. With 0 bases removed from V and 10 bases from J, the gap between germline ends came to 10 bases.

The chain carries TRBV27 and TRBJ2-2; 9 bases are shared with TRBD2. After removal of 2 bases from V and 0 bases from J, the junction contained 4 bases not matched to a gene. Germline V gives CDR1 MNHEY, CDR2 SMNVEV (reference sequence). The CDR3 is made up of 17 amino acids. Written as DNA, the CDR3 is TGTGCCAGCAGTTTAGGGGGACTAGCCCCGAACACCGGGGAGCTGTTTTTT. The encoded protein is CASSLGGLAPNTGELFF.

This chain links TRBV27 with TRBJ2-1, with D perhaps matching TRBD2 (6 bases). Germline lookup yields CDR1 MNHEY and CDR2 SMNVEV (reference sequence). CDR3 size: 16 residues. Trimming took 6 bases from V and 0 from J, leaving 15 bases between them. CDR3 DNA: TGTGCCAGCAGACTCGGAGGGGAAAGCTCCTACAATGAGCAGTTCTTC. This gives the protein CASRLGGESSYNEQFF.

The rearrangement joins TRBV30 to TRBJ1-2; 10 positions match TRBD1. V shed 0 bases, J shed 2 bases, and the junction held 9 bases outside the gene matches. The CDR3 extends over 17 amino acids. CDR1 and CDR2 from the germline V gene are GTSNPN and SVGIG (reference sequence). The CDR3 region has the DNA TGTGCCTGGAGTGTACGGGGGGGACAGGGGATCAACTATGGCTACACCTTC. Translating gives CAWSVRGGQGINYGYTF.

This sequence joins TRBV28 and TRBJ1-3; 8 bases fit TRBD1. This CDR3 contains 14 residues. V gave up 2 bases and J gave up 3 bases; unmatched junction bases: 0. Germline CDR1 MDHEN, CDR2 SYDVKM. CDR3 sequence (DNA): TGTGCCAGCAGTTTAGACAGGGGTGGAAACACCATATATTTT. Translated: CASSLDRGGNTIYF.

This clone was seen a handful of times. The chain recombines TRBV13 with TRBJ2-5; no reliable D call. CDR1 and CDR2 (germline): PRHDT, FYEKMQ (reference sequence). This CDR3 spans 15 amino acids. Trimming removed 0 bases at V and 2 bases at J, with 10 bases between. The CDR3: CASSLGSAVQETQYF. The CDR3 coding sequence is TGTGCCAGCAGCTTAGGCAGTGCAGTTCAAGAGACCCAGTACTTC.

This clone has at least ten counts. The V gene is TRBV2, the J gene TRBJ1-5, with 10 positions matching TRBD1. Germline CDR1 SNHLY, CDR2 FYNNEI. V shed 4 bases, J shed 6 bases, and the junction held 3 bases outside the gene matches. The CDR3 contains 14 residues. The CDR3 region is CASSGQGAGQPQHF. The CDR3 DNA sequence: TGTGCCAGCAGTGGACAGGGGGCAGGTCAGCCCCAGCATTTT.

V usage is TRBV28 and J usage is TRBJ1-6; D unclear. Germline lookup yields CDR1 MDHEN and CDR2 SYDVKM. The CDR3 covers 13 residues. V shed 7 bases and J shed 10 bases, with 14 bases lying between them. CDR3 loop: CASTYSHQSPLHF. The CDR3 region has the DNA TGTGCCAGCACTTACTCTCACCAATCACCCCTCCACTTT.

In its sample, this clone was seen once. This rearrangement joins TRBV7-6 to TRBJ2-7; TRBD1 matches at 8 bases. Germline trimming cut 3 bases from V and 7 bases from J; bases unmatched to any gene: 8. There are 14 residues in the CDR3. Germline V CDR1 and CDR2: SGHVS, FNYEAQ. CDR3 sequence: CASSFKQGVVEQYF. In DNA form, the CDR3 reads TGTGCCAGCAGCTTCAAACAGGGGGTGGTGGAGCAGTACTTC.

This sequence joins TRBV11-1 and TRBJ2-1, with 10 bases fitting TRBD2. The CDR3 spans 17 residues. With 0 bases clipped from V and 4 bases from J, the junction kept 6 bases outside the gene matches. Germline assignment: CDR1 SGHAT and CDR2 FQDESV (reference sequence). CDR3 nucleotide sequence: TGTGCCAGCAGCTTAGCGCGGCTAGCGGGGGTATACAATGAGCAGTTCTTC. Protein product: CASSLARLAGVYNEQFF.

V usage is TRBV5-8 and J usage is TRBJ1-2, with TRBD1 matching 9 bases. The CDR3 has 16 amino acids. From germline, CDR1 is SGHTS and CDR2 YDEGEE. J lost 4 bases, V lost 4 bases, and 11 bases had no gene match. The CDR3 loop is CASSRKWTGDSYGYTF. The CDR3 coding sequence is TGTGCCAGCAGCCGGAAGTGGACAGGGGATAGCTATGGCTACACCTTC.

The V and J genes are TRBV19 and TRBJ1-6; weak D call: TRBD1 (5 bases). CDR1 LNHDA and CDR2 SQIVND come from the germline V gene (reference sequence). V was shortened by 4 bases and J by 8 bases, with 12 bases between the two germline ends. The CDR3 runs to 14 residues. For the CDR3, the DNA is TGTGCCAGTAGTAATCAGGGTCGGGATTCACCCCTCCACTTT. Translated: CASSNQGRDSPLHF.

The CDR3 bases are TGTGCCAGCAGCCCGGTACCGGGAATGAACACTGAAGCTTTCTTT. The encoded protein is CASSPVPGMNTEAFF. V and J are TRBV11-1 and TRBJ1-1, with D unclear. V gave up 5 bases and J gave up 0 bases, with 13 bases separating them. This CDR3 has 15 amino acids. Germline V gene lookup returns CDR1 SGHAT and CDR2 FQDESV (reference sequence).

The chain joins TRBV19 to TRBJ2-5, with D perhaps matching TRBD1 (6 bases). Per germline, CDR1 LNHDA and CDR2 SQIVND (reference sequence). V was cut by 4 bases and J by 7 bases, with 16 bases left in between. The CDR3 has 14 amino acids. The chain's CDR3 is CASSTRDNTGTQYF. CDR3 in DNA: TGTGCCAGTAGTACGAGGGACAATACCGGGACCCAGTACTTC.